The clone carrying this T cell receptor beta chain has only a few counts. Germline V gene lookup returns CDR1 MDHEN and CDR2 SYDVKM. The V end lost 6 bases, the J end lost 4 bases, and 9 bases lay between the germline ends. The CDR3 length is 12 residues. TCRdb passed the RT-PCR reads through MiXCR, listing each CDR3 protein once. The table includes more than 550,000 distinct CDR3 sequences, 13% to 15% detected once. The material sequenced was memory CD4+ T cells from blood. This sequence joins TRBV28 and TRBJ1-2, with D hard to call. The TCR comes from a female donor in good health, serving as a healthy control. CDR3 sequence reads: CASSRSGYGYTF. The CDR3 DNA reads TGTGCCAGCAGCCGGTCTGGCTATGGCTACACCTTC.